A selection of T cell receptor beta chains follows, all from one sample in a study of naive and memory T cell subsets. TCRdb reprocessed the UMI-ligation and nested PCR reads with MiXCR, giving one entry per CDR3 protein. The table lists some 36,000 distinct CDR3 sequences, about 14% of them singletons. Sequencing was performed on effector memory CD4+ T cells from blood. The source of these receptors is a human donor in good health. Each CDR3 is given with its conserved first and last residue. D genes are given only for firm matches. Expanded clones are given a class, and other clones once, few, many or no size at all.

DNA	CDR3	D	size	V	J
TGTGCCAGCAGTTCGATCCAAGGGGGCCGTTCCTACAATGAGCAGTTCTTC	CASSSIQGGRSYNEQFF	TRBD1	few	TRBV28	TRBJ2-1
TGTGCCAGCAGTTTGTCCGGGTACAGAGGCGAGCAGTACTTC	CASSLSGYRGEQYF	.	few	TRBV12-3/TRBV12-4	TRBJ2-7
TGTGCCAGCTCACCGATGAGCGGAGGGTACGAGCAGTACTTC	CASSPMSGGYEQYF	.	few	TRBV18	TRBJ2-7
TGTGCCAGCACCAAGACGCAGGGACTAGCCAAAAACATTCAGTACTTC	CASTKTQGLAKNIQYF	.	few	TRBV6-5	TRBJ2-4
TGCGCCAGCAGCTCCTACAGGGGGGGGAACACTGAAGCTTTCTTT	CASSSYRGGNTEAFF	TRBD1	.	TRBV5-1	TRBJ1-1
TGTGCCAGCAGTGACCCACACAGGGTCAAGCAGTTCTTC	CASSDPHRVKQFF	.	many	TRBV25-1	TRBJ2-1
TGTGCCAGCAGCGTAGGAGGTAGGGGGACAGGCGAGACCCAGTACTTC	CASSVGGRGTGETQYF	TRBD1	few	TRBV9	TRBJ2-5
TGTGCCAGCAGTGAACAGTCAGGGGAGATTGGGTCACCCCTCCACTTT	CASSEQSGEIGSPLHF	.	many	TRBV2	TRBJ1-6
TGTGCCACTCGCAAGAACAGGGATTACAATGAGCAGTTCTTC	CATRKNRDYNEQFF	.	.	TRBV27	TRBJ2-1
TGTGCCATCAACAGCGGGCCGAACACCGGGGAGCTGTTTTTT	CAINSGPNTGELFF	.	.	TRBV10-3	TRBJ2-2
TGCAGTGCTCCGAAGGACTCAGGGCAGTACTTC	CSAPKDSGQYF	.	many	TRBV20-1	TRBJ2-7
TGTGCCATCAGTCGTAAAGGGACTAGCGGGGGGCGGGTCAAAAACATTCAGTACTTC	CAISRKGTSGGRVKNIQYF	TRBD2	.	TRBV10-3	TRBJ2-4
TGTGCCACCAGCAGGGCCGGGACAGGGGGCTACGAGCAGTACTTC	CATSRAGTGGYEQYF	TRBD1	many	TRBV15	TRBJ2-7
TGCAGTGCAACTGGTTGGGAGGGCCGTCGGGATGAGCAGTTCTTC	CSATGWEGRRDEQFF	TRBD2	.	TRBV20-1	TRBJ2-1
TGTGCCAGCAGCTTAGGCAGGGCTGGAACTAATGAAAAACTGTTTTTT	CASSLGRAGTNEKLFF	.	medium-sized	TRBV7-2	TRBJ1-4
TGTGCCAGCAGCTTAATGGGGTCCGGCCATCGTAACACCATATATTTT	CASSLMGSGHRNTIYF	.	few	TRBV7-8	TRBJ1-3
TGCAGTGCTAGAGCCGCTAGCCAAGGCTGGGACACCGGGGAGCTGTTTTTT	CSARAASQGWDTGELFF	.	.	TRBV20-1	TRBJ2-2
TGTGCCAGCAGCCAAGGGCTGGAAAGTGTGGTATCCAAGACCCAGTACTTC	CASSQGLESVVSKTQYF	.	.	TRBV3-1	TRBJ2-5
TGCAGTGCTAGCGTGGACAGTAGCACAGATACGCAGTATTTT	CSASVDSSTDTQYF	.	.	TRBV20-1	TRBJ2-3
TGTGCCTGGAGTGTGGGGGGACTAGCAGGAGGCTACACCTTC	CAWSVGGLAGGYTF	.	few	TRBV30	TRBJ1-2
TGCAGTGCTAGAGATCTAGCGGGAGTCGAGACCCAGTACTTC	CSARDLAGVETQYF	TRBD2	few	TRBV20-1	TRBJ2-5
TGTGCCAGCAGTTTACAGGATGGGGACCAGTACTTC	CASSLQDGDQYF	.	few	TRBV12-3/TRBV12-4	TRBJ2-7
TGCAGTCCATGGACAATCAGAACTGAAGCTTTCTTT	CSPWTIRTEAFF	.	.	TRBV20-1	TRBJ1-1
TGTGCCAGCAGCCCCTGGACGGGGCCGAATTCACCCCTCCACTTT	CASSPWTGPNSPLHF	.	few	TRBV3-1	TRBJ1-6
TGTGCCAGCAGCCGATTAAATGAAAAACTGTTTTTT	CASSRLNEKLFF	.	.	TRBV6-6	TRBJ1-4
TGTGCCAGCTCACCCTCATCCATGGACCCGCAGTATTTT	CASSPSSMDPQYF	.	many	TRBV18	TRBJ2-3
TGTGCCTGGAGCGCCTATAAAAACATTCAGTACTTC	CAWSAYKNIQYF	.	.	TRBV30	TRBJ2-4
TGTGCCAGCAGCGGAGGGGTCGGGGTTGGGGCTGAAGCTTTCTTT	CASSGGVGVGAEAFF	.	.	TRBV9	TRBJ1-1
TGTGCCAGCAGCCCGGGGAAGGGCCCGTTCTTC	CASSPGKGPFF	.	.	TRBV2	TRBJ2-1
TGTGCCAGCAGCTTAGCATCCCTAGCTTCCGAGCAGTACTTC	CASSLASLASEQYF	.	few	TRBV7-8	TRBJ2-7
TGCAGTGCTACCCAGGGGGCGGGAGGCCCCGCCGGGGAGCTGTTTTTT	CSATQGAGGPAGELFF	.	many	TRBV20-1	TRBJ2-2
TGCAGTGCTAGCACCAGGGGCCCCCTATCTGGCTACACCTTC	CSASTRGPLSGYTF	.	.	TRBV20-1	TRBJ1-2
TGTGCCAGCAGCTCGGACTATCTTAGCACAGATACGCAGTATTTT	CASSSDYLSTDTQYF	.	.	TRBV7-2	TRBJ2-3
TGTGCCAGCAGCCGGGGAAACACTGAAGCTTTCTTT	CASSRGNTEAFF	.	few	TRBV3-1	TRBJ1-1
TGCGCCAGCAGCCGGGGACAACGAATTCAAGAGACCCAGTACTTC	CASSRGQRIQETQYF	.	once	TRBV23-1	TRBJ2-5
TGTGCCAGCAGTGGAGGACAGACCTTCTACGAGCAGTACTTC	CASSGGQTFYEQYF	.	many	TRBV25-1	TRBJ2-7
TGCGCCAGCAGCCCCGGACTAGCGGGAGTCGGCACAGATACGCAGTATTTT	CASSPGLAGVGTDTQYF	TRBD2	few	TRBV5-1	TRBJ2-3